The clone carrying this T cell receptor beta chain is categorized as medium-sized. The data are from a study of blood T cell repertoires in COVID-19. The V segment lost 4 bases and the J segment 8 bases; nucleotides outside the gene matches: 6. The CDR3 is 14 residues long. CDR1 and CDR2 from the germline V gene are KGHDR and SFDVKD. Authors' analysis steps: Amplification of reference gene primers provided the estimated nucleated cell counts. The data were produced by immunoSEQ multiplex PCR, yet TCRdb's version contains in-frame clones alone and is incomplete. The D gene and trimming were derived from the DNA, and the V and J assignments and clone size from that table. The sample records over 50,000 clones, around 72% being singletons.

V is TRBV24-1 and J is TRBJ2-1, with 8 positions matching TRBD1. The TCR originated in a human donor with active or convalescent COVID-19. The donor label of this sample is uncertain. The source material was peripheral blood. The CDR3, as DNA: TGTGCCACCAGTGACCTTGGACAGGGCGATGAGCAGTTCTTC. It translates to CATSDLGQGDEQFF.